This T cell receptor (beta chain) was sequenced in a study of tumor and adjacent non-tumor tissue in lung cancer. A modified ARM-PCR protocol with three rounds of nested PCR amplified TCRbeta. Using its own MiXCR run on the multiplex PCR reads, TCRdb lists one record per CDR3 protein. This sample carries 60,000 to 95,000 distinct CDR3 sequences, roughly 73% of them seen once, and the ten largest clones take over 9.5%. This sample's RNA came from whole unsorted tissue. Donors were chemotherapy-naive, newly diagnosed lung cancer surgical patients in China, August–late 2014. Study conclusions and caveats: In normal lung, the top 100 clones were significantly more dominant than in tumor. Higher tumor TCR diversity was associated with shorter survival.

Notes on this clonotype: Its antigen is undetermined.

Germline V gene sequence: CDR1 SGHNT, CDR2 YENEEA. With 8 bases removed from V and 5 bases from J, the gap between germline ends came to 19 bases. The CDR3 spans 14 residues. V gene TRBV11-3 combines with J gene TRBJ2-7; D is perhaps TRBD2 (5 bases). The receptor was isolated from a woman aged 45 to 65 with non-small cell lung cancer. The specimen sequenced was lung tumor tissue. The CDR3 is CASGLNGIDHEQYF. The CDR3 DNA reads as TGTGCCAGCGGCCTTAACGGGATAGACCACGAGCAGTACTTC. Together with reference TRBV11-3 and TRBJ2-7, the CDR3 gives the full variable domain: EAGVVQSPRYKIIEKKQPVAFWCNPISGHNTLYWYLQNLGQGPELLIRYENEEAVDDSQLPKDRFSAERLKGVDSTLKIQPAELGDSAVYLCASGLNGIDHEQYFGPGTRLTVT.